One T cell receptor (beta chain) is described in this entry. Enrolled during active infection, Seattle patients were then followed longitudinally. Original handling: Using reference gene primer amplification, nucleated cell counts were estimated. TCRdb keeps only in-frame clones here, not all; method: immunoSEQ multiplex PCR. Clone size and the V and J calls come from that table; the DNA yielded D and trimming. Found here are about 310,000 clones, 90% of them singletons; the top ten hold around 1%. This record comes from a study of blood T cell repertoires in COVID-19. Looking at the study overall: The analysed material was cDNA or gDNA that came from T cells, B-cell-depleted T cells, or PBMCs.

The sample consisted of peripheral blood. This TCR was recovered from a woman between 35 and 50 years old with COVID-19, enrolled during active disease.

The CDR3 sequence: CATSDSTQNYGYTF. The CDR3, as DNA: TGTGCCACCAGTGATTCCACACAAAACTATGGCTACACCTTC. The chain carries TRBV24-1 and TRBJ1-2; D not certain. Trimming left V 2 bases short and J 2 bases short, with 8 bases between. The CDR3 runs to 14 residues. CDR1 and CDR2 (germline): KGHDR, SFDVKD.